This entry lists 29 T cell receptor beta chains sequenced from one sample in a study of early T cells in non-severe SARS-CoV-2 infection (dated by TCRdb to the early 2020s). Receptors were amplified or captured by 5' RACE. Sequencer: NextSeq 500. Through fastp at Q25 and MiXCR, TCRdb rebuilt clones from the public reads, retaining in-frame beta chains. Each record represents a unique CDR3 protein, reported with the most common genes and DNA among its rows. Counted in this sample were some 19,000 distinct CDR3 sequences; about 4% of them appeared once. The ten largest clones take up around 7.3% of the sample. Sequencing was carried out using whole blood. Every receptor here comes from an adult who was a healthcare worker with PCR-confirmed SARS-CoV-2 infection or an uninfected control (not recorded which).

This clonotype was picked up many times. The gene calls are TRBV18 and TRBJ2-1; the D gene is possibly TRBD2 (5 bases). This CDR3 region has 15 residues. Per germline, CDR1 KGHSH and CDR2 LQKENI. The V end lost 3 bases, the J end lost 6 bases, and 15 bases lay between the germline ends. The CDR3 here is CASSPTRLAGNEQFF. In DNA form, the CDR3 reads TGTGCCAGCTCACCCACCAGGCTAGCCGGCAATGAGCAGTTCTTC.

This clonotype was counted ten times or more. The V and J genes are TRBV5-6 and TRBJ1-2; 7 nucleotides match TRBD1. Germline values: CDR1 SGHDT, CDR2 YYEEEE. V shed 4 bases, J shed 4 bases, and the junction held 13 bases outside the gene matches. The CDR3 runs 16 residues. Here the CDR3 reads CASSQGPNRGPYGYTF. CDR3 DNA: TGTGCCAGCAGCCAAGGACCGAACAGGGGCCCCTATGGCTACACCTTC.

This clonotype was detected ten times or more. The gene calls are TRBV7-2 and TRBJ2-3; weak D call: TRBD2 (5 bases). Trimming cost V 5 bases and J 4 bases, with 19 bases left between them. The CDR3 extends over 16 amino acids. Germline CDR1 is SGHTA and CDR2 is FQGNSA. CDR3 sequence: CASSSKRNLAADTQYF. The CDR3 bases are TGTGCCAGCAGCAGTAAGCGGAACCTCGCGGCAGATACGCAGTATTTT. Variable domain in full (rest from reference TRBV7-2 and TRBJ2-3): GAGVSQSPSNKVTEKGKDVELRCDPISGHTALYWYRQSLGQGLEFLIYFQGNSAPDKSGLPSDRFSAERTGGSVSTLTIQRTQQEDSAVYLCASSSKRNLAADTQYFGPGTRLTVL.

This clonotype was observed at least ten times. The CDR3 region is CASSQDYRVTDTQYF. Written as DNA, the CDR3 is TGTGCCAGCAGCCAAGATTACAGAGTCACAGATACGCAGTATTTT. The rearrangement joins TRBV4-2 to TRBJ2-3; D uncertain. The CDR3 has 15 residues. Looked up from germline, CDR1 is LGHNA and CDR2 is YNFKEQ. The V gene lost 0 bases and the J gene lost 2 bases, with 9 bases spanning the gap.

Many counts were recorded for this clonotype. The chain recombines TRBV7-2 with TRBJ2-6; 8 bases fit TRBD1. Looked up from germline, CDR1 is SGHTA and CDR2 is FQGNSA. Trimming took 5 bases from V and 0 from J; bases not matched to a gene: 6. This CDR3 has 17 residues. The CDR3 sequence: CASSPTGAASGANVLTF. The CDR3 nucleotides read TGTGCCAGCAGCCCGACAGGGGCGGCCTCTGGGGCCAACGTCCTGACTTTC.

At least ten counts were recorded for this clonotype. The genes are TRBV7-8 and TRBJ1-1, with D tentatively TRBD1 (5 bases). Per germline, CDR1 SGHVS and CDR2 FQNEAQ. V was shortened by 5 bases and J by 0 bases, with 19 bases between the two germline ends. The CDR3 is 17 amino acids. DNA of the CDR3: TGTGCCAGCAGCCCGGGGCGGAGGCCGCCAATGAACACTGAAGCTTTCTTT. It translates to CASSPGRRPPMNTEAFF. Using reference TRBV7-8 and TRBJ1-1 for the parts outside the CDR3, the full variable domain is GAGVSQSPRYKVAKRGQDVALRCDPISGHVSLFWYQQALGQGPEFLTYFQNEAQLDKSGLPSDRFFAERPEGSVSTLKIQRTQQEDSAVYLCASSPGRRPPMNTEAFFGQGTRLTVV.

This clonotype was counted many times. V and J are TRBV15 and TRBJ2-5; TRBD2 might be the D (5 bases). V lost 0 bases and J lost 5, with 13 bases in between. Germline lookup yields CDR1 LNHNV and CDR2 YYDKDF (reference sequence). The CDR3 consists of 15 residues. This chain's CDR3 is CATSRDFGGGETQYF. The CDR3 DNA sequence: TGTGCCACCAGCAGAGATTTTGGAGGTGGCGAGACCCAGTACTTC.

This clonotype was found many times. The chain joins TRBV5-1 to TRBJ1-2; D may be TRBD1 (5 bases). The V and J ends lost 4 bases and 5 bases respectively, with 15 bases between them. CDR1 is SGHRS, CDR2 YFSETQ, per germline. The CDR3 covers 14 residues. For the CDR3, the DNA is TGCGCCAGCAGCACGGGGACGGTACCGTATGGCTACACCTTC. It encodes CASSTGTVPYGYTF.

This clonotype was seen many times. The rearrangement uses TRBV3-1 and TRBJ2-2, with D hard to call. The CDR3 has 15 residues. V lost 0 bases and J 6 bases, leaving 11 bases between the germline ends. Looked up from germline, CDR1 is LGHDT and CDR2 is YNNKEL (reference sequence). In nucleotides, the CDR3 is TGTGCCAGCAGCCAAGACGTAGCTAGTTCCGGGGAGCTGTTTTTT. This encodes CASSQDVASSGELFF.

This clonotype was counted ten times or more. V is TRBV7-2 and J is TRBJ1-6; 9 bases agree with TRBD1. The CDR3 consists of 16 residues. Germline CDR1 is SGHTA and CDR2 is FQGNSA. The ends lost 0 bases at V and 9 bases at J; junction bases unmatched: 6. In DNA, the CDR3 is TGTGCCAGCAGCTTAGCGGGCGACAGGGGGACTTCACCCCTCCACTTT. It encodes CASSLAGDRGTSPLHF.

The sample holds many counts of this clonotype. The V call is TRBV5-1, the J call TRBJ2-1; the match to TRBD2 covers 8 bases. Germline assignment: CDR1 SGHRS and CDR2 YFSETQ. Losses at the gene ends were 2 bases for V and 5 bases for J; bases not matched to a gene: 6. This CDR3 spans 15 amino acids. This CDR3 is CASSLGTRAHNEQFF. CDR3 in DNA: TGCGCCAGCAGCTTAGGGACTAGGGCACACAATGAGCAGTTCTTC. Looking up the rest from reference TRBV5-1 and TRBJ2-1 gives the full variable domain: KAGVTQTPRYLIKTRGQQVTLSCSPISGHRSVSWYQQTPGQGLQFLFEYFSETQRNKGNFPGRFSGRQFSNSRSEMNVSTLELGDSALYLCASSLGTRAHNEQFFGPGTRLTVL.

This clonotype was seen many times. The CDR3 loop is CASSVGDYRYEQFF. The DNA for the CDR3 is TGCGCCAGCAGTGTCGGGGATTATAGGTATGAGCAGTTCTTC. The chain recombines TRBV4-3 with TRBJ2-1; D may be TRBD2 (5 bases). This CDR3 is 14 amino acids long. Trimming cost V 6 bases and J 8 bases, with 17 bases left between them. Germline V lookup: CDR1 LGHNA, CDR2 YSLEER.

This clonotype was observed at least ten times. DNA for the CDR3: TGTGCCAGCAGCAACGACAGGGGGGGTGGCCAAGAGACCCAGTACTTC. Encoded protein: CASSNDRGGGQETQYF. The chain has TRBV5-4 and TRBJ2-5; 9 nucleotides match TRBD1. CDR3 length: 16 amino acids. In germline, CDR1 is SGHNT, CDR2 YYREEE (reference sequence). With 4 bases clipped from V and 1 base from J, the junction kept 8 bases outside the gene matches.

At least ten counts were recorded for this clonotype. The chain links TRBV3-1 to TRBJ1-3, with D perhaps matching TRBD1 (5 bases). The CDR3 has 14 amino acids. V lost 2 bases and J lost 2, with 7 bases in between. Germline V lookup: CDR1 LGHDT, CDR2 YNNKEL (reference sequence). The CDR3 sequence is CASSQQGPGNTIYF. The CDR3 DNA sequence: TGTGCCAGCAGCCAACAGGGCCCTGGAAACACCATATATTTT. The entire variable domain, with the rest obtained from reference TRBV3-1 and TRBJ1-3, is as follows: DTAVSQTPKYLVTQMGNDKSIKCEQNLGHDTMYWYKQDSKKFLKIMFSYNNKELIINETVPNRFSPKSPDKAHLNLHINSLELGDSAVYFCASSQQGPGNTIYFGEGSWLTVV.

V gene TRBV7-2 combines with J gene TRBJ1-1; no clear D gene. This CDR3 has 14 amino acids. Germline V gene sequence: CDR1 SGHTA, CDR2 FQGNSA. V lost 5 bases and J 1 base, leaving 11 bases between the germline ends. Here the CDR3 DNA reads TGTGCCAGCAGCGCAGGACCGCAGAACACTGAAGCTTTCTTT. This encodes CASSAGPQNTEAFF.

This clonotype was recorded many times. This chain links TRBV7-2 with TRBJ2-7, with D perhaps matching TRBD1 (5 bases). This CDR3 is built from 12 residues. Germline CDR1 is SGHTA and CDR2 is FQGNSA. The chain's CDR3 is CATGRGGWEQYF. The CDR3 nucleotides are TGTGCAACTGGAAGGGGCGGATGGGAGCAGTACTTC.

Many counts were recorded for this clonotype. The chain combines TRBV6-1 with TRBJ1-1; TRBD1 matches at 7 bases. Losses at the gene ends were 10 bases for V and 3 bases for J; bases not matched to a gene: 8. CDR3 length: 13 amino acids. The germline gives CDR1 MNHNS, CDR2 SASEGT. The CDR3 region has the DNA TGTGCCACCCCAGGGGGACGGGACACTGAAGCTTTCTTT. It is translated as CATPGGRDTEAFF.

This clonotype was detected many times. The chain combines TRBV4-3 with TRBJ1-4; D is unclear. Germline V gene lookup returns CDR1 LGHNA and CDR2 YSLEER. Trimming shortened V by 0 bases and J by 4 bases, and 9 bases separated the two germline ends. This CDR3 comprises 15 residues. CDR3 DNA sequence: TGCGCCAGCAGCCAAGATGGGAGGGTTAATGAAAAACTGTTTTTT. It codes for CASSQDGRVNEKLFF.

This clonotype occurred many times. The V call is TRBV5-6, the J call TRBJ2-7, with no clear D. The CDR3 runs 11 residues. The ends were cut back, 1 base at V and 5 bases at J, with 4 bases in the middle. CDR1 and CDR2 from the germline V gene are SGHDT and YYEEEE. CDR3 coding DNA: TGTGCCAGCAGCTTGAATCACGAGCAGTACTTC. This sequence encodes CASSLNHEQYF.

There are many counts of this clonotype. This chain joins TRBV10-1 and TRBJ1-1; D is ambiguous. CDR3 size: 13 residues. V lost 6 bases to trimming and J lost 0 bases, with 8 bases between them. Germline CDR1 is WNHNN and CDR2 is SYGVQD (reference sequence). CDR3 sequence (DNA): TGCGCCAGCAGAAATACCCTGAACACTGAAGCTTTCTTT. Residues: CASRNTLNTEAFF.

The CDR3 DNA reads TGCAGTGCTTCACAAAATTCGAACACTGAAGCTTTCTTT. Translating gives CSASQNSNTEAFF. The chain has TRBV20-1 and TRBJ1-1; D remains unclear. Germline CDR1 DFQATT, CDR2 SNEGSKA (reference sequence). The CDR3 consists of 13 residues. The V end lost 5 bases, the J end lost 1 base, and 11 bases lay between the germline ends.

This clonotype is categorized as medium-sized. This CDR3 reads CSVVLGGGAQETQYF. As DNA, the CDR3 is TGCAGCGTTGTACTGGGTGGGGGAGCACAAGAGACCCAGTACTTC. The V call is TRBV29-1, the J call TRBJ2-5; D is tentatively TRBD1 or TRBD2 (5 bases each). The CDR3 is 15 amino acids. Germline-derived CDR1 and CDR2 are SQVTM and ANQGSEA. The V and J ends lost 4 bases and 2 bases respectively, with 17 bases between them. The entire variable domain, with the rest obtained from reference TRBV29-1 and TRBJ2-5, is as follows: SAVISQKPSRDICQRGTSLTIQCQVDSQVTMMFWYRQQPGQSLTLIATANQGSEATYESGFVIDKFPISRPNLTFSTLTVSNMSPEDSSIYLCSVVLGGGAQETQYFGPGTRLLVL.

This clonotype was counted ten times or more. The chain carries TRBV11-2 and TRBJ2-4; 7 bases are shared with TRBD2. J was trimmed by 9 bases and V by 1 base; bases with no gene match: 12. The CDR3 extends over 16 amino acids. The V gene's germline CDR1 is SGHAT and CDR2 FQNNGV. The CDR3 DNA sequence: TGTGCCAGCAGCTTAGTGCTTAGGGACTCGGGGGGCATTCAGTACTTC. As protein: CASSLVLRDSGGIQYF.

In this sample, this clonotype turned up many times. This chain links TRBV27 with TRBJ1-2; a weak D match, TRBD1 (5 bases). V was trimmed by 0 bases and J by 3 bases, leaving 11 bases between them. Germline CDR1 and CDR2: MNHEY and SMNVEV (reference sequence). CDR3 length equals 15 residues. CDR3 sequence: CASSLSGGRYYGYTF. CDR3 in DNA: TGTGCCAGCAGTTTATCCGGGGGTCGGTACTATGGCTACACCTTC.

In its sample, this clonotype was seen many times. The genes are TRBV3-1 and TRBJ2-6; TRBD1 matches at 7 bases. The length of the CDR3 is 19 residues. The V and J ends lost 4 bases and 4 bases, in that order; junction bases with no gene match: 16. Per germline, CDR1 LGHDT and CDR2 YNNKEL (reference sequence). In nucleotides, the CDR3 is TGTGCCAGCAGCCCCGCGTTACGAGCAGGGGGACAGGGGGCCAACGTCCTGACTTTC. Encoded protein: CASSPALRAGGQGANVLTF.

This clonotype occurred many times. The genes are TRBV5-8 and TRBJ2-7; 10 nucleotides match TRBD2. Looked up from germline, CDR1 is SGHTS and CDR2 is YDEGEE. This CDR3 contains 13 residues. J gave up 2 bases and V 9 bases, and 5 bases lay outside the gene matches. The CDR3 here is CANGLAATYEQYF. The CDR3 DNA reads as TGTGCCAACGGACTAGCGGCCACCTACGAGCAGTACTTC.

This clonotype came up many times. The V and J genes are TRBV12-3 or TRBV12-4 and TRBJ1-1, with no clear D. V lost 5 bases and J lost 2, with 12 bases in between. The CDR3 consists of 14 residues. The CDR3 loop reads CASSTGPSNTEAFF. The CDR3 DNA reads as TGTGCCAGCAGTACCGGACCGAGTAACACTGAAGCTTTCTTT.

This clonotype has a count of ten or more. This chain connects TRBV7-8 to TRBJ1-3, with no clear D. CDR1 is SGHVS and CDR2 is FQNEAQ in the germline V gene. With 1 base removed from V and 0 bases from J, the gap between germline ends came to 10 bases. CDR3 size: 16 residues. CDR3 sequence: CASSLGIRPSGNTIYF. DNA for the CDR3: TGTGCCAGCAGCTTAGGTATTCGGCCCTCTGGAAACACCATATATTTT.

The chain recombines TRBV12-3 or TRBV12-4 with TRBJ1-5; D might be TRBD1 (5 bases). The CDR3 spans 17 residues. V lost 4 bases and J 0 bases, leaving 16 bases between the germline ends. The CDR3 DNA is TGTGCCAGCAGTTCCCTGGGGGGACGGAGTAGCAATCAGCCCCAGCATTTT. Translated, it gives CASSSLGGRSSNQPQHF.